These T cell receptor beta chains were read from a single sample in a study of CD8 T cells in ankylosing spondylitis. TCRdb fed the 5' RACE reads into MiXCR, producing one record per CDR3 protein. The table has over 400,000 distinct CDR3 sequences, 20% to 30% seen once; the top ten hold 0.89%. Sample: blood, either unsorted or a sorted T cell fraction (not recorded which). The receptors come from a male donor with ankylosing spondylitis. CDR3s include the opening cysteine and the closing phenylalanine or tryptophan. A D gene is named only where the DNA matches it firmly. Clone size is not always given. Where it is, it says once, few, many or a class for expanded clones.

TRBV7-2,.,TRBJ1-1,TRBD1,TGTGCCAGCAGCTTCCGGGACAGGGAGGCCGAAGCTTTCTTT,CASSFRDREAEAFF
TRBV20-1,few,TRBJ2-1,TRBD1,TGCAGTGCTAGAGACCGGACAGGTAGGGATGAGCAGTTCTTC,CSARDRTGRDEQFF
TRBV6-1,.,TRBJ1-5,.,TGTGCCAGCAGTGTTGACTTTGGAGGGGGGAATCAGCCCCAGCATTTT,CASSVDFGGGNQPQHF
TRBV12-3/TRBV12-4,.,TRBJ2-5,TRBD1,TGTGCCAGCAGTTTCAGGGGGCATTTCGAGACCCAGTACTTC,CASSFRGHFETQYF
TRBV14,.,TRBJ2-7,TRBD1,TGTGCCAGCAGCCGCGGGACAGGGTCGGCCGAGCAGTACTTC,CASSRGTGSAEQYF
TRBV20-1,few,TRBJ1-5,TRBD1,TGCAGTGCGCTCCCGGGACAGGGTTACTCTTATAGCAATCAGCCCCAGCATTTT,CSALPGQGYSYSNQPQHF
TRBV7-9,.,TRBJ2-7,TRBD2,TGTGCCAGCAGCTTAGGTCGGACTAGCGGCTACGAGCAGTACTTC,CASSLGRTSGYEQYF
TRBV2,few,TRBJ1-1,.,TGTGCCAGCGCGTCGGGAGGCTGGGGCACTGAAGCTTTCTTT,CASASGGWGTEAFF
TRBV5-1,few,TRBJ1-1,.,TGCGCCAGCAGCTTGGCCGAGGGGCGGAGCACTGAAGCTTTCTTT,CASSLAEGRSTEAFF
TRBV5-1,.,TRBJ1-5,.,TGCGCCAGCAGCCTGACCGGACTTAACGACCAGCCCCAGCATTTT,CASSLTGLNDQPQHF
TRBV7-2,.,TRBJ2-5,.,TGTGCCAGCAGCTTAGCCGCACGGCCCGAAGAGACCCAGTACTTC,CASSLAARPEETQYF